This T cell receptor (beta chain) emerged from a study of beta chain features in type 1 diabetes. Study conclusions and caveats: Patients' naive, central memory and regulatory TCRB repertoires appeared more alike than those of healthy donors.

Stem cell-like memory, regulatory, central memory and naive CD4+ cells were sorted via CD45RO/CCR7/CD25/CD127/CD95/CD27. Every isolated RNA sample was fully reverse transcribed, so sequencing captured expressed TCRB transcripts. Naive, central memory and regulatory T cell samples averaged about 3.57 million reads. This table comes from immunoSEQ multiplex PCR, and its TCRdb copy is limited to in-frame clones, with some not included. The repertoire holds about 140,000 clones, with more than 9% as singletons. Concerning this clone: The antigen remains undetermined.

The sequence was obtained from a young man in good health. The specimen was naive CD4+ T cells from blood.

The CDR3 coding sequence is TGTGCCAGCAGCTCCGGACAGGGTAGAGAGACCCAGTACTTC. Translated, it gives CASSSGQGRETQYF. This rearrangement joins TRBV7-3 to TRBJ2-5; 8 bases match TRBD1. J was trimmed by 4 bases and V by 4 bases; bases with no gene match: 5. The germline V gene encodes CDR1 SGHTA and CDR2 FQGTGA. CDR3 size: 14 residues.